One and the same sample provided the 8 T cell receptor beta chains below, sequenced in a study of blood T cell repertoires in COVID-19. Only in-frame clones appear in the TCRdb table, and some are missing; sequencing was by immunoSEQ multiplex PCR. In the table there are roughly 290,000 clones, around nine tenths of which are singletons. The sequenced sample consisted of PBMCs or T cells enriched from blood (not recorded which). These TCRs come from a woman in her thirties or forties who had recovered from COVID-19.

This chain uses TRBV9 with TRBJ2-1; possibly TRBD1 for D (6 bases). This CDR3 contains 13 residues. Per germline, CDR1 SGDLS and CDR2 YYNGEE. Trimming stripped 3 bases from V and 7 bases from J, with 11 bases between. The CDR3 bases are TGTGCCAGCAGCGACAGGGATGGGAATGAGCAGTTCTTC. Translated: CASSDRDGNEQFF.

The chain couples TRBV10-1 to TRBJ2-3; 10 bases line up with TRBD1. The CDR3 consists of 17 residues. Looked up from germline, CDR1 is WNHNN and CDR2 is SYGVQD (reference sequence). V was clipped by 0 bases and J by 1 base; unmatched bases: 4. In nucleotides, the CDR3 is TGCGCCAGCAGTGAGTCCGCAGGGACAGGGGGCACAGATACGCAGTATTTT. Translated, it gives CASSESAGTGGTDTQYF.

This clone has only one observation. J is TRBJ1-4 and V is TRBV2; D may be TRBD1 (6 bases). Germline V gene lookup returns CDR1 SNHLY and CDR2 FYNNEI. CDR3 length: 14 amino acids. Trimming shortened V by 2 bases and J by 5 bases, and 9 bases separated the two germline ends. In DNA form, the CDR3 reads TGTGCCAGCAGTGAACAGGGGTTAAATGAAAAACTGTTTTTT. It yields the protein CASSEQGLNEKLFF.

The chain is built from TRBV29-1 and TRBJ2-2; D call uncertain. Germline assignment: CDR1 SQVTM and CDR2 ANQGSEA. CDR3 length: 13 residues. Trimming shortened V by 4 bases and J by 2 bases, and 8 bases separated the two germline ends. In nucleotides, the CDR3 is TGCAGCGTTGGAAGCCCCAACACCGGGGAGCTGTTTTTT. It is translated as CSVGSPNTGELFF.

The chain couples TRBV7-2 to TRBJ2-7, with TRBD1 matching over 8 bases. CDR3 length equals 15 residues. The germline CDR1 and CDR2 sequences are SGHTA and FQGNSA. V shed 4 bases and J 4 bases; nucleotides not matched to a gene: 9. The CDR3 reads CASSSAADRVYEQYF. In DNA, the CDR3 is TGTGCCAGCAGCTCAGCAGCGGACAGGGTTTACGAGCAGTACTTC.

CDR3 DNA sequence: TGTGCCAGCAGCGCGGGGGGAGAGTATCAGCCCCAGCATTTT. This codes for CASSAGGEYQPQHF. V is TRBV5-6 and J is TRBJ1-5; D is perhaps TRBD1 (5 bases). Looked up from germline, CDR1 is SGHDT and CDR2 is YYEEEE. The CDR3 runs 14 residues. The V end lost 4 bases, the J end lost 5 bases, and 13 bases lay between the germline ends.

This chain connects TRBV6-1 to TRBJ1-5, with D perhaps TRBD1 (5 bases). The CDR3 contains 15 residues. Per the germline V gene, CDR1 is MNHNS and CDR2 is SASEGT. Between the trimmed V and J ends, which lost 2 bases and 0 bases, there was a span of 8 bases. The CDR3 nucleotides are TGTGCCAGCAGTGAAAGGCAGGGTAGCAATCAGCCCCAGCATTTT. Its translation: CASSERQGSNQPQHF.

V usage is TRBV14 and J usage is TRBJ2-5; D gene unclear. With 4 bases removed from V and 2 bases from J, the gap between germline ends came to 5 bases. In germline, CDR1 is SGHDN, CDR2 FVKESK. The CDR3 has 12 residues. CDR3 nucleotides: TGTGCCAGCAGCCCCAGTCAAGAGACCCAGTACTTC. Residues: CASSPSQETQYF.